This passage covers 26 T cell receptor beta chains from one sample sequenced in a study of early T cells in non-severe SARS-CoV-2 infection. One entry per CDR3 protein results from TCRdb running MiXCR on the 5' RACE reads. The table has 25,000 to 30,000 distinct CDR3 sequences, 5.4% seen once. Source material: whole blood. All receptors come from an adult who was a healthcare worker with PCR-confirmed SARS-CoV-2 infection or an uninfected control (not recorded which).

This clonotype was observed a handful of times. The V gene is TRBV4-3, the J gene TRBJ2-3; D remains unclear. Germline V gene lookup returns CDR1 LGHNA and CDR2 YSLEER. V was cut by 1 base and J by 4 bases, with 12 bases left in between. The CDR3 has 15 residues. This chain's CDR3 is CASSQGFLGPDTQYF. DNA for the CDR3: TGCGCCAGCAGCCAAGGATTTCTGGGTCCAGATACGCAGTATTTT.

This clonotype is labeled medium-sized. The chain uses TRBV18 and TRBJ2-7, with unresolved D. V lost 5 bases to trimming and J lost 7 bases, with 18 bases between them. Germline lookup yields CDR1 KGHSH and CDR2 LQKENI. The CDR3 has 14 residues. The CDR3 coding sequence is TGTGCCAGCTCATCACAAGGCCCCCCTGGGGAGCAGTACTTC. This gives the protein CASSSQGPPGEQYF.

Ten or more counts support this clonotype. The rearrangement joins TRBV20-1 to TRBJ2-3; tentative D call: TRBD1 (6 bases). The CDR3 loop spans 15 amino acids. CDR1 DFQATT and CDR2 SNEGSKA come from the germline V gene (reference sequence). V gave up 3 bases and J gave up 0 bases, with 13 bases separating them. Here the CDR3 reads CSASADRLSTDTQYF. The CDR3 DNA reads TGCAGTGCTAGCGCAGACAGGTTGAGCACAGATACGCAGTATTTT.

By its share, this clonotype is medium-sized (0.01 to 0.1%). The rearrangement links TRBV7-2 to TRBJ2-1, with D perhaps matching TRBD1 or TRBD2 (5 bases each). CDR1 is SGHTA, CDR2 FQGNSA, per germline. V was cut by 3 bases and J by 10 bases, with 16 bases left in between. This CDR3 has 14 amino acids. The CDR3: CASSFVGSGTEQFF. The CDR3 nucleotides read TGTGCCAGCAGCTTCGTAGGTTCCGGGACGGAGCAGTTCTTC.

This clonotype showed up just a few times. The rearrangement joins TRBV12-3 or TRBV12-4 to TRBJ1-2; 10 positions match TRBD1. There are 14 residues in the CDR3. V gave up 6 bases and J gave up 4 bases; unmatched junction bases: 5. This CDR3 reads CASRGTGDGYGYTF. The CDR3 nucleotides are TGTGCCAGCAGGGGGACAGGGGATGGCTATGGCTACACCTTC.

This clonotype was seen many times. This sequence joins TRBV20-1 and TRBJ1-2; 7 bases align to TRBD1. The germline CDR1 and CDR2 sequences are DFQATT and SNEGSKA (reference sequence). With 0 bases clipped from V and 8 bases from J, the junction kept 9 bases outside the gene matches. The CDR3 has 14 amino acids. Written as DNA, the CDR3 is TGCAGTGCTAGAGAAGAGGGCCGGGACAGCGGCTACACCTTC. Protein product: CSAREEGRDSGYTF.

There are a few counts of this clonotype. The chain uses TRBV2 and TRBJ2-2; 9 bases match TRBD1. CDR1 and CDR2 (germline): SNHLY, FYNNEI. J lost 1 base, V lost 10 bases, and 4 bases had no gene match. The CDR3 has 14 residues. As DNA, the CDR3 is TGTGCCATCACGGACAGGGGGAACACCGGGGAGCTGTTTTTT. Encoded protein: CAITDRGNTGELFF.

This clonotype was picked up many times. The gene calls are TRBV6-2 or TRBV6-3 and TRBJ2-3, with 8 bases identical to TRBD2. Germline V CDR1 and CDR2: MNHEY, SVGEGT. The CDR3 spans 14 residues. The trim removed 7 bases at V and 2 bases at J, leaving 5 bases unmatched. In DNA form, the CDR3 reads TGTGCCAGCACCCAGCGGGAGAACACAGATACGCAGTATTTT. It is translated as CASTQRENTDTQYF.

This clonotype has ten or more counts. The chain links TRBV7-8 to TRBJ2-2; D assignment may be TRBD1 or TRBD2 (5 bases each). Deletions cut 2 bases from V and 0 bases from J, with 22 bases between. The CDR3 is made up of 20 amino acids. Germline V gives CDR1 SGHVS, CDR2 FQNEAQ. The CDR3 region is CASSLWGMAARPANTGELFF. Here the CDR3 DNA reads TGTGCCAGCAGCTTATGGGGGATGGCAGCTAGACCTGCGAACACCGGGGAGCTGTTTTTT. The full variable domain, with the rest looked up from reference TRBV7-8 and TRBJ2-2, is GAGVSQSPRYKVAKRGQDVALRCDPISGHVSLFWYQQALGQGPEFLTYFQNEAQLDKSGLPSDRFFAERPEGSVSTLKIQRTQQEDSAVYLCASSLWGMAARPANTGELFFGEGSRLTVL.

The chain combines TRBV6-2 or TRBV6-3 with TRBJ2-6; D unresolved. The ends were cut back, 5 bases at V and 0 bases at J, with 8 bases in the middle. The length of the CDR3 is 15 residues. Germline V CDR1 and CDR2: MNHEY, SVGEGT. The CDR3 sequence: CASSPTDSGANVLTF. The CDR3, as DNA: TGTGCCAGCAGTCCGACGGACTCTGGGGCCAACGTCCTGACTTTC.

This clonotype was found many times. The chain recombines TRBV7-9 with TRBJ2-7; no firm D call. Trimming removed 5 bases from V and 3 bases from J, with 20 bases in between. Germline V gene sequence: CDR1 SEHNR, CDR2 FQNEAQ (reference sequence). CDR3 size: 16 residues. The CDR3 DNA reads TGTGCCAGCAGCCTCCCGAGTTTTGGGGAATACTACGAGCAGTACTTC. This sequence encodes CASSLPSFGEYYEQYF.

This clonotype was detected a few times. V and J are TRBV27 and TRBJ2-7; TRBD1 agrees at 8 bases. V lost 3 bases to trimming and J lost 5 bases; unmatched junction nucleotides: 6. Germline V gene data show CDR1 as MNHEY and CDR2 as SMNVEV (reference sequence). The CDR3 consists of 14 residues. The CDR3 region is CASSFLDRDDEQYF. Here the CDR3 DNA reads TGTGCCAGCAGTTTCCTGGACAGGGACGACGAGCAGTACTTC.

This clonotype was seen repeatedly, ten times or more. V is TRBV7-9 and J is TRBJ1-1, with 7 bases that match TRBD1. The CDR3 has 17 amino acids. J was trimmed by 3 bases and V by 2 bases; bases with no gene match: 12. Per germline, CDR1 SEHNR and CDR2 FQNEAQ (reference sequence). DNA of the CDR3: TGTGCCAGCAGCTTATATGCAGGGGGTTACGGAGACACTGAAGCTTTCTTT. Protein: CASSLYAGGYGDTEAFF.

Ten or more counts support this clonotype. The chain uses TRBV7-6 and TRBJ2-2; 14 nucleotides line up with TRBD2. The CDR3 loop spans 16 amino acids. V lost 5 bases, J lost 6 bases, and 5 bases stayed unmatched. Germline CDR1 and CDR2: SGHVS and FNYEAQ. This CDR3 reads CASSPGLAGGPGELFF. CDR3 nucleotides: TGTGCCAGCAGCCCCGGACTAGCGGGGGGACCCGGGGAGCTGTTTTTT.

The table lists this clonotype with a few counts. This CDR3 reads CASGDSLYEQYF. The CDR3 region has the DNA TGTGCCAGCGGGGACAGCCTCTACGAGCAGTACTTC. The V call is TRBV9, the J call TRBJ2-7; 7 nucleotides agree with TRBD1. This CDR3 has 12 residues. Germline V gene data show CDR1 as SGDLS and CDR2 as YYNGEE. The junction had 4 bases not matched to a gene; V was cut back by 7 bases and J by 3 bases.

This clonotype was seen repeatedly, ten times or more. J is TRBJ2-3 and V is TRBV5-5; either TRBD1 or TRBD2 may supply D (5 bases each). V was trimmed by 4 bases and J by 0 bases, leaving 18 bases between them. CDR3 length: 17 residues. Germline V gene sequence: CDR1 SGHKS, CDR2 YYEKEE (reference sequence). CDR3 in amino acids: CASSPGLGRSSTDTQYF. As DNA, the CDR3 is TGTGCCAGCAGCCCTGGGCTGGGACGGAGCAGCACAGATACGCAGTATTTT.

The rearrangement links TRBV6-6 to TRBJ1-4; no firm D call. Trimming took 2 bases from V and 6 from J, leaving 4 bases between them. Germline CDR1 is MNHNY and CDR2 is SVGAGI (reference sequence). The CDR3 has 12 residues. The CDR3, as DNA: TGTGCCAGCAGTTACCTGTATGAAAAACTGTTTTTT. It yields the protein CASSYLYEKLFF.

The chain links TRBV5-1 to TRBJ2-1; 7 positions agree with TRBD1. The CDR3 totals 12 residues. V gave up 3 bases and J gave up 9 bases; unmatched junction bases: 3. CDR1 and CDR2 from the germline V gene are SGHRS and YFSETQ. The DNA for the CDR3 is TGCGCCAGCAGCTCGACAGGGACTGAGCAGTTCTTC. Translating gives CASSSTGTEQFF. The full variable domain, completed using reference TRBV5-1 and TRBJ2-1, is KAGVTQTPRYLIKTRGQQVTLSCSPISGHRSVSWYQQTPGQGLQFLFEYFSETQRNKGNFPGRFSGRQFSNSRSEMNVSTLELGDSALYLCASSSTGTEQFFGPGTRLTVL.

The table lists this clonotype with many counts. This chain connects TRBV6-4 to TRBJ2-1; D not resolved. The CDR3 spans 15 residues. V was clipped by 6 bases and J by 0 bases, with 12 bases between them. In germline, CDR1 is MRHNA, CDR2 SNTAGT. The CDR3 region is CASSREQSSYNEQFF. The CDR3 bases are TGTGCCAGCAGCCGCGAACAGAGCTCCTACAATGAGCAGTTCTTC.

This clonotype was recorded at least ten times. This chain connects TRBV20-1 to TRBJ2-1, with a weak D call TRBD2 (7 bases). The germline CDR1 and CDR2 sequences are DFQATT and SNEGSKA (reference sequence). The CDR3 has 14 amino acids. Trimming pared 6 bases from V and 2 bases from J, leaving 14 bases between. CDR3 region: CSALKGGAYNEQFF. In DNA form, the CDR3 reads TGCAGTGCCCTAAAGGGGGGGGCCTACAATGAGCAGTTCTTC.

This clonotype has ten or more counts. V and J are TRBV7-2 and TRBJ1-1, with D uncertain. Trimming stripped 1 base from V and 5 bases from J, with 11 bases between. The length of the CDR3 is 14 residues. The germline CDR1 and CDR2 sequences are SGHTA and FQGNSA. CDR3 nucleotides: TGTGCCAGCAGCTTAGTCCCAGGAGGTACTGAAGCTTTCTTT. Its translation is CASSLVPGGTEAFF.

This clonotype was detected a few times. The chain joins TRBV11-3 to TRBJ2-2, with no clear D. Trimming left V 1 base short and J 2 bases short, with 8 bases between. Germline assignment: CDR1 SGHNT and CDR2 YENEEA. The CDR3 consists of 15 residues. DNA of the CDR3: TGTGCCAGCAGCTTAGTTGGCGGCAACACCGGGGAGCTGTTTTTT. Translating it yields CASSLVGGNTGELFF.

This clonotype was seen many times. V usage is TRBV10-3 and J usage is TRBJ1-5; the match to TRBD1 covers 8 bases. Losses at the gene ends were 6 bases for V and 0 bases for J; bases not matched to a gene: 4. The germline V gene encodes CDR1 ENHRY and CDR2 SYGVKD. The CDR3 extends over 15 amino acids. CDR3: CAISPGQDSNQPQHF. The CDR3 bases are TGTGCCATCAGCCCGGGACAGGATAGCAATCAGCCCCAGCATTTT.

The CDR3 spells CASRGGAYNEQFF. The CDR3 region has the DNA TGTGCCAGCAGAGGGGGCGCCTACAATGAGCAGTTCTTC. V is TRBV6-6 and J is TRBJ2-1; 7 bases line up with TRBD1. Losses at the gene ends were 6 bases for V and 2 bases for J; bases not matched to a gene: 1. The CDR3 extends over 13 amino acids. Germline-derived CDR1 and CDR2 are MNHNY and SVGAGI (reference sequence).

This clonotype appeared many times. The V call is TRBV6-4, the J call TRBJ1-1; perhaps TRBD1 as D (6 bases). The germline V gene has CDR1 MRHNA and CDR2 SNTAGT. V was pared by 2 bases and J by 5 bases, with 21 bases between. The CDR3 is 17 amino acids. CDR3 sequence (DNA): TGTGCCAGCAGTGACCCAAACAGGGAAAATCGGTGGACTGAAGCTTTCTTT. Its protein product is CASSDPNRENRWTEAFF.

The chain uses TRBV5-5 and TRBJ2-3, with D perhaps TRBD1 or TRBD2 (7 bases each). Germline V CDR1 and CDR2: SGHKS, YYEKEE (reference sequence). V shed 7 bases and J shed 2 bases, with 20 bases lying between them. This CDR3 has 16 residues. The CDR3 sequence: CASWEGQTSFTDTQYF. DNA for the CDR3: TGTGCCAGCTGGGAGGGACAGACGAGTTTCACAGATACGCAGTATTTT.